Detailed here is one T cell receptor beta chain. This CDR3 has 16 amino acids. The V gene end was trimmed by 4 bases and the J gene end by 1 base; junction bases not matched to a gene: 6. Germline V CDR1 and CDR2: MGHRA, YSYEKL. The data stem from a study of control samples from healthy donors and cancer patients. The assay was immunoSEQ multiplex PCR, and TCRdb's table has in-frame clones only and misses some. The sample has 120,000 or so clones, approximately 90% seen once. The clonotype originates from a man in his late teens or twenties in good health. V and J are TRBV4-1 and TRBJ2-3; 9 nucleotides match TRBD2. Input material: blood. The CDR3 region is CASSPYLAGGTDTQYF. The CDR3 bases are TGCGCCAGCAGCCCCTATTTAGCGGGGGGCACAGATACGCAGTATTTT.